The sequence of this T cell receptor beta chain was determined in a study of blood T cell repertoires in COVID-19. Study details: Samples taken during acute and convalescent COVID-19 were collected in the United States, Italy and Spain. The cDNA or gDNA used as material had been derived from T cells, B-cell-depleted T cells, or PBMCs.

Trimming pared 0 bases from V and 0 bases from J, leaving 10 bases between. CDR1 is SGHRS and CDR2 is YFSETQ in the germline V gene. This CDR3 has 17 amino acids. As originally analysed: Amplification with reference gene primers provided the estimates of nucleated cell counts. The data were produced by immunoSEQ multiplex PCR, yet TCRdb's version contains in-frame clones alone and is incomplete. That table furnishes V, J and clone size, whereas the DNA furnished D and trimming. Of approximately 90,000 clones listed, 60% to 85% are singletons. The chain couples TRBV5-1 to TRBJ2-6; D unclear. This clonotype originated in a human donor in a cohort sampled during active COVID-19. Specimen: peripheral blood. CDR3 sequence: CASSLGGSDSGANVLTF. In nucleotides, the CDR3 is TGCGCCAGCAGCTTGGGCGGCAGCGACTCTGGGGCCAACGTCCTGACTTTC.